The 20 T cell receptor beta chains below come from one sample, sequenced in a study of breast tumors, draining lymph nodes, adjacent tissues. Samples came from axillary lymph nodes draining the breast cancer. TCRdb redid the calling of the multiplex PCR reads with MiXCR, one entry per CDR3 protein. The data contain about 200,000 distinct CDR3 sequences, around 33% of them singletons. The specimen sequenced was axillary lymph node tissue. Receptors originate from a female donor with breast cancer. Some clones in this sample may be carry-over from other donors' samples.

Ten or more counts support this clonotype. The chain combines TRBV5-1 with TRBJ2-7; the match to TRBD2 covers 13 bases. With V trimmed by 4 bases and J by 2 bases, 6 bases remained unmatched. This CDR3 is built from 16 residues. CDR1 is SGHRS, CDR2 YFSETQ, per germline. The CDR3 here is CASSAGLAGAAYEQYF. In DNA form, the CDR3 reads TGCGCCAGCAGCGCCGGACTAGCGGGAGCCGCCTACGAGCAGTACTTC.

V and J are TRBV7-8 and TRBJ2-5; 15 nucleotides line up with TRBD2. Germline trimming cut 9 bases from V and 4 bases from J; bases unmatched to any gene: 9. The germline V gene encodes CDR1 SGHVS and CDR2 FQNEAQ. CDR3 size: 16 residues. CDR3 nucleotides: TGTGCCAGTACCGGACTAGCGGGGGGGGGTAGAGAGACCCAGTACTTC. The encoded protein is CASTGLAGGGRETQYF. Full variable domain (rest looked up from reference TRBV7-8 and TRBJ2-5): GAGVSQSPRYKVAKRGQDVALRCDPISGHVSLFWYQQALGQGPEFLTYFQNEAQLDKSGLPSDRFFAERPEGSVSTLKIQRTQQEDSAVYLCASTGLAGGGRETQYFGPGTRLLVL.

This clonotype was observed at least ten times. The chain has TRBV20-1 and TRBJ2-7; 14 bases line up with TRBD2. Germline loops: CDR1 DFQATT, CDR2 SNEGSKA (reference sequence). V lost 5 bases and J lost 0; bases outside the gene matches: 9. This CDR3 spans 17 amino acids. The CDR3 DNA follows: TGCAGTGCTCCAGGACTAGCGGGAGGAGGAAGCTCCTACGAGCAGTACTTC. It specifies CSAPGLAGGGSSYEQYF.

A remark on this clonotype: A much larger clonotype is one base distant, so this may be a read error. This CDR3 is missing its conserved last phenylalanine or tryptophan, likely due to a read error. The chain links TRBV5-1 to TRBJ1-6, with TRBD1 matching over 10 bases. Trimming took 5 bases from V and 5 from J; bases not matched to a gene: 1. The CDR3 runs to 14 residues. The germline CDR1 and CDR2 sequences are SGHRS and YFSETQ. The CDR3 loop is CASRDRGDNSPLHL. CDR3 coding DNA: TGCGCCAGCAGGGACAGGGGGGATAATTCACCCCTCCACCTT.

This clonotype has just one count. The CDR3, as DNA: TGTGCCATCAGTGAGTCGAGAAGTGAAAAACTGTTTTTT. Amino acid sequence: CAISESRSEKLFF. The rearrangement uses TRBV10-3 and TRBJ1-4; no clear D. V lost 0 bases to trimming and J lost 7 bases, with 6 bases between them. This CDR3 has 13 amino acids. Per the germline V gene, CDR1 is ENHRY and CDR2 is SYGVKD.

Comment on this clonotype: A much larger clone lies a single base off, so this may be a read error. CDR3 in amino acids: CASSEPPLQRNTIYF. CDR3 in DNA: TGTGCCAGCAGTGAGCCCCCCCTCCAGCGAAACACCATATATTTT. The chain is built from TRBV12-3 or TRBV12-4 and TRBJ1-3; the D is unclear. This CDR3 is built from 15 residues. With 5 bases removed from V and 5 bases from J, the gap between germline ends came to 16 bases.

This clonotype was recorded at least ten times. The V gene is TRBV2, the J gene TRBJ1-5, with 7 bases identical to TRBD1. The CDR3 loop spans 15 amino acids. Looked up from germline, CDR1 is SNHLY and CDR2 is FYNNEI. V lost 2 bases and J lost 2; bases outside the gene matches: 3. The CDR3 loop reads CASSETGAGNQPQHF. CDR3 in DNA: TGTGCCAGCAGTGAAACAGGGGCAGGCAATCAGCCCCAGCATTTT.

This clonotype was counted only a few times. The chain recombines TRBV18 with TRBJ2-2; the D is unclear. The germline V and J ends were trimmed by 5 bases and 0 bases, with 13 bases remaining between them. Germline CDR1 and CDR2: KGHSH and LQKENI. The CDR3 has 16 residues. CDR3 bases: TGTGCCAGCTCAAAAACCACAGTTGCGAACACCGGGGAGCTGTTTTTT. It yields the protein CASSKTTVANTGELFF.

This chain uses TRBV11-3 with TRBJ2-7; TRBD2 matches 8 bases. The J segment lost 4 bases and the V segment lost 3 bases, leaving 8 bases of the junction unmatched. Germline-derived CDR1 and CDR2 are SGHNT and YENEEA. The CDR3 totals 15 residues. CDR3 coding DNA: TGTGCCAGCAGCTTGGAGGCGGGAGGCGGATACGAGCAGTACTTC. It is translated as CASSLEAGGGYEQYF.

On this clonotype: Being one base from a much bigger clone, this may be a read error. DNA of the CDR3: TGTGCCGGCAGCACGGGACTAGCGGGGGAGAAGCAGTGCTTC. Translated, it gives CAGSTGLAGEKQCF. V gene TRBV7-3 combines with J gene TRBJ2-7; 14 bases match TRBD2. The CDR3 is made up of 14 amino acids. The V gene's germline CDR1 is SGHTA and CDR2 FQGTGA.

This clonotype was seen ten or more times. V usage is TRBV7-9 and J usage is TRBJ1-4; D remains unclear. V was pared by 11 bases and J by 0 bases, with 10 bases between. CDR1 and CDR2 from the germline V gene are SEHNR and FQNEAQ (reference sequence). CDR3 size: 13 residues. CDR3: CASRTATNEKLFF. The CDR3 DNA sequence: TGTGCCTCTCGGACTGCAACTAATGAAAAACTGTTTTTT.

This clonotype was found many times. This sequence joins TRBV6-6 and TRBJ1-5, with D unresolved. The CDR3 runs to 14 residues. Germline values: CDR1 MNHNY, CDR2 SVGAGI (reference sequence). Trimming cost V 5 bases and J 2 bases, with 10 bases left between them. CDR3 DNA sequence: TGTGCCAGCAGTATCGCATCGGGCAATCAGCCCCAGCATTTT. This codes for CASSIASGNQPQHF.

Details on this clonotype: This is likely a read error, given that the CDR3 carries no conserved phenylalanine or tryptophan at its end. The limits of the CDR3 on the DNA are not certain, so only TCRdb's listed CDR3 is given. V is TRBV15 and J is TRBJ2-7; the table gives TRBD1 as D, unverified against the DNA. The CDR3 is 18 amino acids long, termini counted. Germline CDR1 reads LNHNV; CDR2 reads YYDKDF (reference sequence). This CDR3 is CATSSYRDSKEFLTRKTS.

The CDR3 sequence is CASSFGNSGNTIYF. As DNA, the CDR3 is TGTGCCAGTAGTTTCGGGAACTCGGGAAACACCATATATTTT. The rearrangement uses TRBV19 and TRBJ1-3; D call uncertain. The CDR3 length is 14 residues. Germline V gives CDR1 LNHDA, CDR2 SQIVND (reference sequence). V lost 5 bases, J lost 4 bases, and 12 bases lay in between.

The chain is built from TRBV7-6 and TRBJ2-3; D unresolved. Germline CDR1 reads SGHVS; CDR2 reads FNYEAQ. V was pared by 11 bases and J by 3 bases, with 6 bases between. This CDR3 is 10 amino acids long. The CDR3 sequence is CAGYTDTQYF. As DNA, the CDR3 is TGTGCCGGATATACAGATACGCAGTATTTT.

This clonotype was found many times. In DNA, the CDR3 is TGCAGTGCAATCCAGGTCCAACTCGACCCAGATACGCAGTATTTT. It translates to CSAIQVQLDPDTQYF. The chain recombines TRBV20-1 with TRBJ2-3; D is unclear. The germline V gene has CDR1 DFQATT and CDR2 SNEGSKA (reference sequence). The CDR3 runs 15 residues. V was shortened by 6 bases and J by 4 bases, with 20 bases between the two germline ends.

In this sample, this clonotype turned up many times. The genes are TRBV9 and TRBJ2-3; no definite D call. CDR1 and CDR2 from the germline V gene are SGDLS and YYNGEE. The CDR3 has 16 amino acids. Trimming removed 0 bases at V and 0 bases at J, with 11 bases between. The CDR3 region has the DNA TGTGCCAGCAGCGTAGCGGCCTTCACTAGCACAGATACGCAGTATTTT. Translation: CASSVAAFTSTDTQYF. Complete variable domain (other parts from reference TRBV9 and TRBJ2-3): DSGVTQTPKHLITATGQRVTLRCSPRSGDLSVYWYQQSLDQGLQFLIQYYNGEERAKGNILERFSAQQFPDLHSELNLSSLELGDSALYFCASSVAAFTSTDTQYFGPGTRLTVL.

Points on this clonotype: A much larger clone differs by one base, so this may be a read error. The chain uses TRBV3-1 and TRBJ2-5; D is unresolved. V gave up 1 base and J gave up 9 bases, with 6 bases separating them. The CDR3 is 11 residues long. Germline V gene lookup returns CDR1 LGHDT and CDR2 YNNKEL (reference sequence). CDR3 residues: CASSQVGAQYF. The CDR3 DNA is TGTGCCAGCAGCCAAGTTGGGGCCCAGTACTTC.

This clonotype has ten or more counts. V usage is TRBV25-1 and J usage is TRBJ2-5, with 8 bases that match TRBD2. Germline V gene lookup returns CDR1 MGHDK and CDR2 SYGVNS. The CDR3 runs to 17 residues. Unmatched junction bases numbered 11, after V lost 1 base and J lost 4 bases. This CDR3 reads CASSESLSGSFGETQYF. The CDR3 nucleotides read TGTGCCAGCAGTGAATCATTGAGCGGGAGCTTTGGAGAGACCCAGTACTTC.

About this clonotype: A read error may produce the germline difference seen at one junction end. V is TRBV6-5 and J is TRBJ1-1; D is perhaps TRBD1 (6 bases). Per the germline V gene, CDR1 is MNHEY and CDR2 is SVGAGI. The CDR3 contains 13 residues. The CDR3 region has the DNA TGTGCCAGCGCGGGACACTTGAACACTGAAACTTTCTTT. This gives the protein CASAGHLNTETFF.